Listed below are T cell receptor beta chains from one sample, sequenced in a study of graft-versus-host responses after intestinal transplantation. Measured with immunoSEQ multiplex PCR; TCRdb has only the in-frame clones, and not every one. Altogether tens of thousands of clones are present, roughly 80% being singletons, with the ten largest covering about 18%. Their antigens are not known. The sequenced sample was unstimulated CD8+ T cells sorted from spleen or lymph node cells, obtained before intestinal transplant. These receptors came from a human donor who received an intestinal transplant. CDR3s include the opening cysteine and the closing phenylalanine or tryptophan. D genes are given only for firm matches. The size of a clone is reported for some rows only, either as once, few or many, or as a class for expanded clones.

>TRBD2|NA|TRBV10-3|TRBJ2-2
TGTGCCATCAGCTTCGTTAGCGGGAGATCCCCCGGGGAGCTGTTTTTT
CAISFVSGRSPGELFF
>TRBD1|NA|TRBV6-4|TRBJ1-5
TGTGCCAGGCCCGGGACAGGGGTGGGAAGCAATCAGCCCCAGCATTTT
CARPGTGVGSNQPQHF
>NA|NA|TRBV5-4|TRBJ2-1
TGTGCCAGCAGCTACTTTTTGGGCACGGGGATTATCGTTGAGCAGTTCTTC
CASSYFLGTGIIVEQFF
>TRBD2|NA|TRBV5-1|TRBJ2-5
TGCGCCAGCAGCTTGGGGCTAGCGGGAGAAGAGACCCAGTACTTC
CASSLGLAGEETQYF
>NA|NA|TRBV5-4|TRBJ2-2
TGTGCCAGCAGCTTGGTCCTTGGTGGGGAGCTGTTTTTT
CASSLVLGGELFF
>NA|NA|TRBV27|TRBJ1-4
TGTGCCAGCAGTGGGCGGACGACGCAGGCTGAAAAACTGTTTTTT
CASSGRTTQAEKLFF
>TRBD1|NA|TRBV10-1|TRBJ1-1
TGCGCCAGCAGTACCCACAGGGGTCTGAACACTGAAGCTTTCTTT
CASSTHRGLNTEAFF
>TRBD1|NA|TRBV7-9|TRBJ1-4
TGTGCCAGCAGCCGTACAGGGGAAGGATGGGAAAAACTGTTTTTT
CASSRTGEGWEKLFF
>NA|NA|TRBV7-8|TRBJ1-1
TGTGCCAGCAGTTTAGATGGACTTTTGAACACTGAAGCTTTCTTT
CASSLDGLLNTEAFF
>NA|NA|TRBV9|TRBJ1-1
TGTGCCAGCAGCGTAGATGATGGTGAGGCTTTCTTT
CASSVDDGEAFF
>TRBD1|NA|TRBV4-1|TRBJ2-1
TGCGCCAGCAGCCAAGACACAGGGGAAGGGAATGAGCAGTTCTTC
CASSQDTGEGNEQFF
>TRBD1|NA|TRBV29-1|TRBJ1-1
TGCAGCGTCTACACTACAGGGGGCGCTGAAGCTTTCTTT
CSVYTTGGAEAFF
>TRBD2|NA|TRBV4-1|TRBJ2-2
TGCGCCAGCAGCCAGGCCGGGACTAGCGGGGCCGGGGAGCTGTTTTTT
CASSQAGTSGAGELFF
>TRBD1|few|TRBV2|TRBJ1-3
TGTGCCAGCAAGACGGAGGGGACAGCTACTATTAGCTCTGGAAACACCATATATTTT
CASKTEGTATISSGNTIYF
>NA|once|TRBV5-6|TRBJ1-2
TGTGCCAGCAGCTTGGGCATCCTCTATGGCTACACCTTC
CASSLGILYGYTF
>TRBD2|NA|TRBV7-3|TRBJ2-5
TGTGCCAGCAGCTGGCCTAGCGGGGGGGCTCAAGAGACCCAGTACTTC
CASSWPSGGAQETQYF
>TRBD1|NA|TRBV7-9|TRBJ1-4
TGTGCCAGCAGCTTTGGACAGGGACGAGCAACTAATGAAAAACTGTTTTTT
CASSFGQGRATNEKLFF
>NA|NA|TRBV19|TRBJ1-1
TGTGCCTCAAGGAACACTGAAGCTTTCTTT
CASRNTEAFF
>NA|once|TRBV29-1|TRBJ2-7
TGCAGCGTTCAGGGGGGCGACAGCTACGAGCAGTACTTC
CSVQGGDSYEQYF
>NA|NA|TRBV9|TRBJ1-1
TGTGCCAGCAGCGTAGAATGGAGGAATACTGAAGCTTTCTTT
CASSVEWRNTEAFF
>TRBD2|NA|TRBV29-1|TRBJ2-5
TGCAGCGTTGAATTGAAGGGCGGGGGGACCCAAGAGACCCAGTACTTC
CSVELKGGGTQETQYF
>NA|once|TRBV9|TRBJ1-3
TGTGCCAGCAGCGGAAAGCCAGGGTTCTCTGGAAACACCATATATTTT
CASSGKPGFSGNTIYF
>NA|few|TRBV19|TRBJ1-3
TGTGCCAGTAGACCGGGCTCTGGAAACACCATATATTTT
CASRPGSGNTIYF
>NA|NA|TRBV28|TRBJ2-1
TGTGCCAGCAGTTTGACCAACTACAATGAGCAGTTCTTC
CASSLTNYNEQFF
>NA|NA|TRBV7-9|TRBJ2-2
TGTGCCAGCAGCTTAGGGGCCGGGGAGCTGTTTTTT
CASSLGAGELFF
>NA|NA|TRBV27|TRBJ1-2
TGTGCCAGCAGTCATATAGACGGGACATATGGCTACACCTTC
CASSHIDGTYGYTF
>NA|NA|TRBV27|TRBJ2-7
TGTGCCAGCAGTGCAATAGACAGGATCACCAACGAGCAGTACTTC
CASSAIDRITNEQYF
>TRBD2|NA|TRBV27|TRBJ2-3
TGTGCCAGCAGTTTAAGCGGGGTCACAGATACGCAGTATTTT
CASSLSGVTDTQYF
>NA|NA|TRBV5-1|TRBJ2-2
TGCGCCAGCAGCTTCCGACTATTCACCGGGGAGCTGTTTTTT
CASSFRLFTGELFF
>NA|NA|TRBV5-4|TRBJ1-1
TGTGCCAGCAGTAGGGGAAATACTGAAGCTTTCTTT
CASSRGNTEAFF
>NA|NA|TRBV7-6|TRBJ1-2
TGTGCCAGCAGCTTAGATGGTTGGAGGGGTAGCGAGGGCTACACCTTC
CASSLDGWRGSEGYTF
>NA|NA|TRBV28|TRBJ2-2
TGCGCCAGCAGTTTTAACCTCAACACCGGGGAGCTGTTTTTT
CASSFNLNTGELFF
>NA|NA|TRBV5-4|TRBJ1-2
TGTGCCAGCAGCTTGGTAGGGGGGGAGTACTATGGCTACACCTTC
CASSLVGGEYYGYTF
>NA|NA|TRBV30|TRBJ2-1
TGTGCCTGGAGTACCCTTGGCGGGTTTGAGCAGTTCTTC
CAWSTLGGFEQFF
>NA|NA|TRBV7-3|TRBJ2-1
TGTGCCAGCAGCCCCAGGGGTAGCGGAAGACGGAGCTCCTACAATGAGCAGTTCTTC
CASSPRGSGRRSSYNEQFF
>NA|NA|TRBV4-2|TRBJ2-7
TGTGCCAGCAGCCAGATAAGTGGTTCCTACGAGCAGTACTTC
CASSQISGSYEQYF
>NA|NA|TRBV29-1|TRBJ2-1
TGCAGCGTCTTATCGGGACCGGGGTGGGGTGAGCAGTTCTTC
CSVLSGPGWGEQFF